The 25 T cell receptor beta chains given below trace back to one sample, sequenced in a study of shared clonotypes between healthy human individuals. Naive CD8 cells were CD45RO-negative, positively selected for CCR7, excluding terminally differentiated effector memory CD45RA+ cells. TCRdb's copy holds only in-frame clones and misses some; the assay was immunoSEQ multiplex PCR. The profile shows nearly 2 million clones, around 96% of them singletons. Material: naive CD8+ T cells sorted from blood. These receptors were collected from a man aged 18 to 29 in good health.

The CDR3 protein is CASSYSTGPHYEQYF. The CDR3 DNA is TGTGCCAGCAGTTACTCGACGGGTCCCCACTACGAGCAGTACTTC. J is TRBJ2-7 and V is TRBV6-5; D remains ambiguous. Germline-derived CDR1 and CDR2 are MNHEY and SVGAGI. There are 15 residues in the CDR3. The V end was cut by 0 bases, the J end by 3 bases, with 12 bases between.

This clone occurred once. The genes are TRBV2 and TRBJ2-7; 9 bases fit TRBD1. Germline CDR1 SNHLY, CDR2 FYNNEI. This CDR3 has 14 residues. V gave up 4 bases and J gave up 4 bases; unmatched junction bases: 5. DNA of the CDR3: TGTGCCAGCAGTGTTGTGGACAGGGGTTACGAGCAGTACTTC. Translating gives CASSVVDRGYEQYF.

The chain joins TRBV4-1 to TRBJ2-7, with 8 nucleotides matching TRBD1. The CDR3 has 15 residues. V lost 3 bases, J lost 0 bases, and 4 bases stayed unmatched. The germline V gene encodes CDR1 MGHRA and CDR2 YSYEKL. The CDR3 is CASSHLDRDSYEQYF. CDR3 DNA: TGCGCCAGCAGCCATCTGGACAGGGACTCCTACGAGCAGTACTTC.

This clone was observed a single time. A much larger clone is a single base away; this may be a read error. In DNA form, the CDR3 reads TGCGCCAGCAGCCCCCGGACTAGCGGGGAACAAGAGACCCAGTACTTC. Its protein is CASSPRTSGEQETQYF. The chain couples TRBV5-1 to TRBJ2-5, with TRBD2 matching 12 bases. V trimming: 4 bases; J trimming: 2 bases; junction bases outside the gene matches: 6. Germline V gene data show CDR1 as SGHRS and CDR2 as YFSETQ. This CDR3 region has 16 residues.

This sequence joins TRBV7-8 and TRBJ2-7, with TRBD2 matching over 7 bases. The CDR3 totals 17 residues. The germline V gene encodes CDR1 SGHVS and CDR2 FQNEAQ. V lost 2 bases to trimming and J lost 3 bases; unmatched junction nucleotides: 13. CDR3 nucleotides: TGTGCCAGCAGCTTACACACTCCTGGGAGGGAAGGCTACGAGCAGTACTTC. It yields the protein CASSLHTPGREGYEQYF.

The genes are TRBV7-2 and TRBJ1-1; 10 bases line up with TRBD1. Germline trimming cut 5 bases from V and 6 bases from J; bases unmatched to any gene: 6. CDR3 length equals 14 residues. Germline V CDR1 and CDR2: SGHTA, FQGNSA. CDR3 sequence reads: CASSGLTGGSEAFF. In DNA form, the CDR3 reads TGTGCCAGCAGCGGACTGACAGGGGGCTCTGAAGCTTTCTTT. The entire variable domain, with the rest obtained from reference TRBV7-2 and TRBJ1-1, is as follows: GAGVSQSPSNKVTEKGKDVELRCDPISGHTALYWYRQSLGQGLEFLIYFQGNSAPDKSGLPSDRFSAERTGGSVSTLTIQRTQQEDSAVYLCASSGLTGGSEAFFGQGTRLTVV.

The V gene is TRBV9, the J gene TRBJ2-2; the match to TRBD2 covers 10 bases. CDR1 and CDR2 from the germline V gene are SGDLS and YYNGEE. The CDR3 contains 16 residues. After removal of 2 bases from V and 3 bases from J, the junction contained 4 bases not matched to a gene. CDR3 residues: CASSVRTSGYTGELFF. The DNA of the CDR3 is TGTGCCAGCAGCGTCCGGACTAGCGGATACACCGGGGAGCTGTTTTTT.

This sequence joins TRBV4-3 and TRBJ2-5; the D gene is possibly TRBD1 (6 bases). Germline lookup yields CDR1 LGHNA and CDR2 YSLEER. This CDR3 spans 17 amino acids. Deletions cut 0 bases from V and 2 bases from J, with 16 bases between. CDR3 bases: TGCGCCAGCAGCCAAGATACCCTGCCAGGGGCGCAAGAGACCCAGTACTTC. Amino acids: CASSQDTLPGAQETQYF.

DNA for the CDR3: TGTGCCAGCAGCCCCCACTCCCCCTTCCTAGCGGGAGGTGGCAATGAGCAGTTCTTC. Translated, it gives CASSPHSPFLAGGGNEQFF. The rearrangement joins TRBV14 to TRBJ2-1, with 11 bases identical to TRBD2. The CDR3 is 19 amino acids. J was trimmed by 6 bases and V by 4 bases; bases with no gene match: 17. Per the germline V gene, CDR1 is SGHDN and CDR2 is FVKESK.

The V call is TRBV28, the J call TRBJ1-5; TRBD1 aligns across 9 bases. In germline, CDR1 is MDHEN, CDR2 SYDVKM. CDR3 length: 16 residues. After removal of 1 base from V and 4 bases from J, the junction contained 5 bases not matched to a gene. The CDR3 DNA follows: TGTGCCAGCAGTTTATCCAGAGGACAGGGGAATCAGCCCCAGCATTTT. The encoded protein is CASSLSRGQGNQPQHF.

The sample holds one count of this clone. V usage is TRBV2 and J usage is TRBJ2-1; no clear D gene. V lost 4 bases and J lost 6, with 10 bases in between. This CDR3 contains 13 residues. CDR1 SNHLY and CDR2 FYNNEI come from the germline V gene. The CDR3 region is CASSVRLGNEQFF. Written as DNA, the CDR3 is TGTGCCAGCAGTGTCCGGTTGGGCAATGAGCAGTTCTTC.

The chain carries TRBV12-5 and TRBJ2-7; a possible D gene is TRBD2 (6 bases). The V gene lost 4 bases and the J gene lost 6 bases, with 10 bases spanning the gap. The CDR3 sequence is 12 residues long. Germline V lookup: CDR1 LGHNT, CDR2 FRNRAP. CDR3 in DNA: TGTGCTAGTGGTTCCCTCGGGAGCGAGCAGTACTTC. Translating it yields CASGSLGSEQYF.

The chain uses TRBV5-3 and TRBJ1-5, with D possibly being TRBD1 (6 bases). TRBV5-3 is known as an ORF, though its function is uncertain. The CDR3 contains 17 residues. The V end was cut by 3 bases, the J end by 1 base, with 17 bases between. The CDR3 spells CARSSDRRKVSNQPQHF. CDR3 coding DNA: TGTGCCAGAAGCTCAGACAGGCGTAAGGTGAGCAATCAGCCCCAGCATTTT.

The chain carries TRBV30 and TRBJ1-1; D gene uncertain. Per the germline V gene, CDR1 is GTSNPN and CDR2 is SVGIG (reference sequence). V was clipped by 2 bases and J by 8 bases, with 9 bases between them. CDR3 size: 11 residues. For the CDR3, the DNA is TGTGCCTGGAGTATGTCAGTCGAAGCTTTCTTT. It codes for CAWSMSVEAFF.

This chain's CDR3 is CASSIQGHGSYEQYF. CDR3 in DNA: TGTGCCAGTAGTATTCAAGGGCATGGGTCCTACGAGCAGTACTTC. V is TRBV19 and J is TRBJ2-7; no reliable D call. Germline assignment: CDR1 LNHDA and CDR2 SQIVND (reference sequence). The CDR3 is made up of 15 amino acids. With 3 bases removed from V and 1 base from J, the gap between germline ends came to 13 bases. Together with reference TRBV19 and TRBJ2-7, the CDR3 gives the full variable domain: DGGITQSPKYLFRKEGQNVTLSCEQNLNHDAMYWYRQDPGQGLRLIYYSQIVNDFQKGDIAEGYSVSREKKESFPLTVTSAQKNPTAFYLCASSIQGHGSYEQYFGPGTRLTVT.

V usage is TRBV6-6 and J usage is TRBJ2-7, with D maybe TRBD2 (5 bases). Trimming removed 5 bases from V and 3 bases from J, with 11 bases in between. The CDR3 length is 13 residues. From germline, CDR1 is MNHNY and CDR2 SVGAGI (reference sequence). In DNA form, the CDR3 reads TGTGCCAGCAGTCTTGGGAGATACTACGAGCAGTACTTC. Translating it yields CASSLGRYYEQYF.

This chain connects TRBV12-2 to TRBJ2-2; TRBD2 is the table's D call, not checked against the DNA. TRBV12-2 is annotated as a pseudogene. CDR3 length: 16 residues. The CDR3 DNA follows: TGTGCAAGTCGCTTAGGGCGCGGGGACCTTCCCGGGGAGCTGTTTTTT. Amino acids: CASRLGRGDLPGELFF.

Details on this clone: Other DNA sequences in the sample encode the same CDR3. V usage is TRBV6-5 and J usage is TRBJ2-5; 10 positions match TRBD1. Germline V gene sequence: CDR1 MNHEY, CDR2 SVGAGI. The CDR3 length is 14 residues. After removal of 2 bases from V and 4 bases from J, the junction contained 1 base not matched to a gene. Written as DNA, the CDR3 is TGTGCCAGCAGTTACGGGGACAGGGGAGAGACCCAGTACTTC. This translates into CASSYGDRGETQYF.

J is TRBJ2-7 and V is TRBV5-6; 8 nucleotides agree with TRBD1. V lost 0 bases and J lost 2; bases outside the gene matches: 10. Germline V CDR1 and CDR2: SGHDT, YYEEEE. The CDR3 sequence is 17 residues long. The CDR3 loop is CASSLGTGRVGPYEQYF. CDR3 nucleotides: TGTGCCAGCAGCTTGGGGACAGGGCGAGTGGGGCCCTACGAGCAGTACTTC.

The V and J genes are TRBV5-6 and TRBJ2-1; either TRBD1 or TRBD2 may fit D (6 bases each). V was clipped by 2 bases and J by 3 bases, with 12 bases between them. Germline V gene lookup returns CDR1 SGHDT and CDR2 YYEEEE. The CDR3 contains 15 residues. CDR3 amino acids: CASSLRGVYYNEQFF. For the CDR3, the DNA is TGTGCCAGCAGCTTAAGGGGGGTCTACTACAATGAGCAGTTCTTC.

The V and J genes are TRBV11-2 and TRBJ2-7; D remains ambiguous. The CDR3 runs to 15 residues. Germline-derived CDR1 and CDR2 are SGHAT and FQNNGV. V was cut by 1 base and J by 0 bases, with 10 bases left in between. The CDR3 spells CASSLVVPSSYEQYF. As DNA, the CDR3 is TGTGCCAGCAGCTTAGTGGTTCCTAGCTCCTACGAGCAGTACTTC.

This clone came up once. The V call is TRBV5-1, the J call TRBJ1-1, with D possibly being TRBD1 (6 bases). Germline CDR1 and CDR2: SGHRS and YFSETQ. This CDR3 is built from 18 residues. The ends were cut back, 0 bases at V and 3 bases at J, with 21 bases in the middle. The CDR3: CASSLEDRIWEGDTEAFF. The CDR3 bases are TGCGCCAGCAGCTTGGAAGACAGGATATGGGAGGGGGACACTGAAGCTTTCTTT.

This chain joins TRBV7-9 and TRBJ2-2; D not certain. Germline V CDR1 and CDR2: SEHNR, FQNEAQ (reference sequence). V was clipped by 5 bases and J by 6 bases, with 10 bases between them. The CDR3 has 13 amino acids. Here the CDR3 reads CASSPPSAGELFF. The CDR3 DNA sequence: TGTGCCAGCAGCCCCCCGTCCGCCGGGGAGCTGTTTTTT.

The chain carries TRBV9 and TRBJ1-3; D may be TRBD1 (6 bases). Trimming removed 0 bases at V and 6 bases at J, with 31 bases between. Germline CDR1 and CDR2: SGDLS and YYNGEE. This CDR3 spans 21 amino acids. The CDR3 DNA follows: TGTGCCAGCAGCGTAGTCCCTCCCTTAAAGCGTCGACAGGCTGCTGTAAACACCATATATTTT. It yields the protein CASSVVPPLKRRQAAVNTIYF.

The sample holds one count of this clone. The chain combines TRBV6-6 with TRBJ1-1; perhaps TRBD1 as D (5 bases). This CDR3 is 13 amino acids long. V lost 6 bases, J lost 5 bases, and 13 bases lay in between. Per germline, CDR1 MNHNY and CDR2 SVGAGI (reference sequence). The CDR3 coding sequence is TGTGCCAGCAGGTCGCAGGAGGGGACTGAAGCTTTCTTT. Protein product: CASRSQEGTEAFF.